This entry lists 32 T cell receptor beta chains sequenced from one sample in a study of T-cell reconstitution after alpha-beta-depleted transplantation in children. Unique molecular identifiers were built into the TCRbeta library. In TCRdb, the PCR reads were re-called with MiXCR into one record per CDR3 protein. Among about 600,000 distinct CDR3 sequences listed, 10% to 15% were seen once. Specimen: PBMCs, mostly from graft donor cells, collected 360 days after TCRalphabeta/CD19-depleted stem cell transplant. Every receptor here comes from a male patient between 10 and 17 years old who had a stem cell transplant for acute myeloid leukemia, so the T cells may come from the graft donor.

The V gene is TRBV29-1, the J gene TRBJ2-7; D is possibly TRBD1 or TRBD2 (8 bases each). V dropped 0 bases and J dropped 6 bases, with 42 bases sitting between them. CDR3 length equals 23 residues. In germline, CDR1 is SQVTM, CDR2 ANQGSEA. The CDR3 sequence: CSVEDTQGARDGSGGRGRTEQYF. CDR3 sequence (DNA): TGCAGCGTTGAAGATACTCAGGGGGCGCGGGACGGATCGGGAGGGAGGGGGCGTACCGAGCAGTACTTC.

The chain is built from TRBV12-3 or TRBV12-4 and TRBJ2-5; TRBD1 matches 8 bases. This CDR3 is built from 14 residues. The J segment lost 5 bases and the V segment lost 2 bases, leaving 4 bases of the junction unmatched. The CDR3 nucleotides are TGTGCCAGCAGTTTACCAGGGGGCTGGGAGACCCAGTACTTC. This sequence encodes CASSLPGGWETQYF.

This clonotype was seen more than once but under ten times. The chain recombines TRBV5-5 with TRBJ1-3, with a possible D match to TRBD1 (5 bases). The CDR3 contains 16 residues. Germline CDR1 reads SGHKS; CDR2 reads YYEKEE (reference sequence). V lost 1 base to trimming and J lost 5 bases, with 16 bases between them. The CDR3 DNA follows: TGTGCCAGCAGCTTGTATGGGACTACCTACAGAAACACCATATATTTT. Translated: CASSLYGTTYRNTIYF.

The V gene is TRBV6-2 or TRBV6-3, the J gene TRBJ2-3; possibly TRBD2 for D (6 bases). This CDR3 contains 17 residues. Trimming took 0 bases from V and 2 from J, leaving 15 bases between them. CDR1 and CDR2 from the germline V gene are MNHEY and SVGEGT. In nucleotides, the CDR3 is TGTGCCAGCAGTTACTCGTACGGGAGCCTTCACACAGATACGCAGTATTTT. Its protein product is CASSYSYGSLHTDTQYF.

V gene TRBV4-3 combines with J gene TRBJ2-1; D gene ambiguous. The CDR3 length is 16 residues. The ends were cut back, 4 bases at V and 9 bases at J, with 22 bases in the middle. Germline CDR1 LGHNA, CDR2 YSLEER. The CDR3 region is CASSLAPLVRFGEQFF. As DNA, the CDR3 is TGCGCCAGCAGCCTTGCCCCGCTAGTTAGGTTCGGTGAGCAGTTCTTC.

This clonotype occurred once. V and J are TRBV20-1 and TRBJ2-7; 7 positions match TRBD2. V was pared by 4 bases and J by 2 bases, with 11 bases of the junction left unmatched. The germline CDR1 and CDR2 sequences are DFQATT and SNEGSKA (reference sequence). The CDR3 has 15 amino acids. Here the CDR3 reads CSATVRGLGAYEQYF. CDR3 DNA sequence: TGCAGTGCTACCGTCCGTGGACTAGGGGCCTACGAGCAGTACTTC.

The table lists this clonotype with many counts. The V call is TRBV9, the J call TRBJ2-7, with D perhaps being TRBD1 or TRBD2 (7 bases each). With 0 bases removed from V and 4 bases from J, the gap between germline ends came to 23 bases. The germline V gene encodes CDR1 SGDLS and CDR2 YYNGEE. The CDR3 totals 18 residues. The CDR3 DNA is TGTGCCAGCAGCGTAGCAGATCGAAGCGGGACAGCCCTATACGAGCAGTACTTC. Translation gives CASSVADRSGTALYEQYF. Complete variable domain (other parts from reference TRBV9 and TRBJ2-7): DSGVTQTPKHLITATGQRVTLRCSPRSGDLSVYWYQQSLDQGLQFLIQYYNGEERAKGNILERFSAQQFPDLHSELNLSSLELGDSALYFCASSVADRSGTALYEQYFGPGTRLTVT.

V and J are TRBV5-1 and TRBJ2-1; 8 positions agree with TRBD2. Germline CDR1 SGHRS, CDR2 YFSETQ. The CDR3 is 15 residues long. V was clipped by 3 bases and J by 7 bases; unmatched bases: 9. The CDR3 spells CASSSFREGRNEQFF. Written as DNA, the CDR3 is TGCGCCAGCAGCTCCTTTCGGGAGGGCCGGAATGAGCAGTTCTTC.

This chain connects TRBV10-3 to TRBJ2-5; D is unclear. The CDR3 loop spans 15 amino acids. Trimming removed 0 bases from V and 4 bases from J, with 12 bases in between. The V gene's germline CDR1 is ENHRY and CDR2 SYGVKD. CDR3 nucleotide sequence: TGTGCCATCAGTGAGTCCGGCGGCCTCGGAGAGACCCAGTACTTC. It encodes CAISESGGLGETQYF.

In this sample, this clonotype turned up a few times. The gene calls are TRBV12-3 or TRBV12-4 and TRBJ2-2; D perhaps matches TRBD2 (7 bases). This CDR3 is built from 17 residues. V was cut by 5 bases and J by 0 bases, with 16 bases left in between. DNA for the CDR3: TGTGCCAGCAGTCCCCCACGGGGGGCCCCGAACACCGGGGAGCTGTTTTTT. The encoded protein is CASSPPRGAPNTGELFF.

This clonotype was counted between two and nine times. The V call is TRBV6-2 or TRBV6-3, the J call TRBJ2-1; D is perhaps TRBD2 (5 bases). This CDR3 spans 17 amino acids. CDR1 is MNHEY and CDR2 is SVGEGT in the germline V gene. V was shortened by 0 bases and J by 7 bases, with 19 bases between the two germline ends. CDR3 amino acids: CASSYSPKRLSRNEQFF. The CDR3 region has the DNA TGTGCCAGCAGTTACTCCCCCAAGCGGCTCTCTCGGAATGAGCAGTTCTTC.

J is TRBJ1-6 and V is TRBV28; D not resolved. Germline V gene sequence: CDR1 MDHEN, CDR2 SYDVKM. Trimming left V 3 bases short and J 19 bases short, with 19 bases between. CDR3 length: 13 residues. In DNA, the CDR3 is TGTGCCAGCAGTTTTTTGGCTGGCAGGACGGAACACTTT. Translated, it gives CASSFLAGRTEHF.

This clonotype has at least ten counts. J is TRBJ2-1 and V is TRBV29-1; 13 bases match TRBD2. Germline-derived CDR1 and CDR2 are SQVTM and ANQGSEA. The trim removed 5 bases at V and 13 bases at J, leaving 14 bases unmatched. The CDR3 runs to 15 residues. The CDR3 sequence: CSVTGTSGTRPPQFF. CDR3 bases: TGCAGCGTTACCGGGACTAGCGGGACCAGACCTCCCCAGTTCTTC.

This clonotype was detected a few times. The genes are TRBV12-3 or TRBV12-4 and TRBJ1-1, with D tentatively TRBD1 (6 bases). This CDR3 is 13 amino acids long. Deletions cut 6 bases from V and 3 bases from J, with 11 bases between. CDR3 sequence: CASRHREDTEAFF. The CDR3 DNA reads as TGTGCCAGCAGACACAGGGAGGACACTGAAGCTTTCTTT.

This clonotype was detected only a few times. This chain uses TRBV28 with TRBJ1-2; D remains ambiguous. Trimming pared 4 bases from V and 0 bases from J, leaving 6 bases between. The CDR3 contains 13 residues. Germline-derived CDR1 and CDR2 are MDHEN and SYDVKM. This chain's CDR3 is CASSSLPNYGYTF. In DNA, the CDR3 is TGTGCCAGCAGTTCTCTGCCTAACTATGGCTACACCTTC.

This clonotype was observed a few times. The CDR3 nucleotides are TGTGCCAGCAGTGAATCGGCTATTGTGGGGCGACCCTACGAGCAGTACTTC. Its translation is CASSESAIVGRPYEQYF. The J gene is TRBJ2-7, the V gene TRBV2, with a possible D match to TRBD1 (5 bases). Trimming shortened V by 2 bases and J by 2 bases, and 19 bases separated the two germline ends. The V gene's germline CDR1 is SNHLY and CDR2 FYNNEI. The CDR3 consists of 17 residues. Supplemented by reference TRBV2 and TRBJ2-7, the full variable domain reads EPEVTQTPSHQVTQMGQEVILRCVPISNHLYFYWYRQILGQKVEFLVSFYNNEISEKSEIFDDQFSVERPDGSNFTLKIRSTKLEDSAMYFCASSESAIVGRPYEQYFGPGTRLTVT.

The CDR3 reads CASSPTQVKGQPQHF. The DNA of the CDR3 is TGTGCCAGCTCACCGACACAGGTGAAAGGACAGCCCCAGCATTTT. The chain uses TRBV18 and TRBJ1-5, with TRBD1 as a possible D gene (5 bases). The CDR3 is 15 amino acids. Germline V gene lookup returns CDR1 KGHSH and CDR2 LQKENI. Between the trimmed V and J ends, which lost 3 bases and 7 bases, there was a span of 16 bases.

This clonotype showed up many times. The V gene is TRBV12-3 or TRBV12-4, the J gene TRBJ2-2; 7 nucleotides align to TRBD2. V shed 5 bases, J shed 4 bases, and the junction held 16 bases outside the gene matches. This CDR3 contains 18 residues. The CDR3 DNA reads TGTGCCAGCAGTGCCTTGACTAGCCAGGGAGTGGGCACCGGGGAGCTGTTTTTT. Its protein product is CASSALTSQGVGTGELFF.

The sample holds many counts of this clonotype. The DNA of the CDR3 is TGTGCCAGCACCCAGGGAGGAACCCAGTACTTC. Translation: CASTQGGTQYF. V is TRBV12-3 or TRBV12-4 and J is TRBJ2-5; D might be TRBD2 (6 bases). With 7 bases removed from V and 8 bases from J, the gap between germline ends came to 11 bases. The CDR3 length is 11 residues.

This chain uses TRBV10-2 with TRBJ1-5; 7 bases line up with TRBD1. The CDR3 sequence is 13 residues long. J lost 6 bases, V lost 4 bases, and 3 bases had no gene match. CDR1 and CDR2 from the germline V gene are WSHSY and SAAADI. The CDR3 sequence is CASSGGGPQPQHF. The CDR3 nucleotides read TGCGCCAGCAGTGGAGGGGGCCCTCAGCCCCAGCATTTT.

The rearrangement links TRBV25-1 to TRBJ2-2; the D gene is possibly TRBD2 (6 bases). From germline, CDR1 is MGHDK and CDR2 SYGVNS. Trimming removed 11 bases at V and 3 bases at J, with 13 bases between. This CDR3 is built from 13 residues. The CDR3 coding sequence is TGTGCCGGGCAGGGAGGTTACACCGGGGAGCTGTTTTTT. It specifies CAGQGGYTGELFF.

This clonotype has more than one count but fewer than ten. The chain links TRBV7-9 to TRBJ2-1; no reliable D call. The CDR3 is 14 residues long. V dropped 4 bases and J dropped 2 bases, with 9 bases sitting between them. The germline V gene has CDR1 SEHNR and CDR2 FQNEAQ (reference sequence). CDR3 sequence reads: CASSSINAYNEQFF. As DNA, the CDR3 is TGTGCCAGCAGCTCCATAAACGCCTACAATGAGCAGTTCTTC.

Only a few counts were recorded for this clonotype. The V gene is TRBV29-1, the J gene TRBJ2-7, with D possibly matching TRBD2 (6 bases). V was trimmed by 4 bases and J by 3 bases, leaving 16 bases between them. The CDR3 loop spans 14 amino acids. Germline CDR1 reads SQVTM; CDR2 reads ANQGSEA. The CDR3 nucleotides are TGCAGCGTTGGTCGCGGGATCCCATACTACGAGCAGTACTTC. The encoded protein is CSVGRGIPYYEQYF.

This clonotype occurred a few times. The chain is built from TRBV7-8 and TRBJ2-6; 8 bases line up with TRBD1. Germline V CDR1 and CDR2: SGHVS, FQNEAQ. This CDR3 has 17 residues. V lost 3 bases and J lost 4; bases outside the gene matches: 8. CDR3 bases: TGTGCCAGCAGCTTTTTGCAGGGGGCGAGGGGGGCCAACGTCCTGACTTTC. The encoded protein is CASSFLQGARGANVLTF. The variable domain in full, completed from reference TRBV7-8 and TRBJ2-6, reads GAGVSQSPRYKVAKRGQDVALRCDPISGHVSLFWYQQALGQGPEFLTYFQNEAQLDKSGLPSDRFFAERPEGSVSTLKIQRTQQEDSAVYLCASSFLQGARGANVLTFGAGSRLTVL.

The V and J genes are TRBV6-4 and TRBJ2-1; D ambiguous. Trimming removed 0 bases at V and 7 bases at J, with 4 bases between. Germline V lookup: CDR1 MRHNA, CDR2 SNTAGT. This CDR3 region has 12 residues. The CDR3 is CASSDSENEQFF. CDR3 DNA: TGTGCCAGCAGTGACTCGGAGAATGAGCAGTTCTTC.

This clonotype was counted between two and nine times. CDR3 region: CASRENRAVEETQYF. Here the CDR3 DNA reads TGTGCCAGCAGAGAAAACAGGGCGGTTGAAGAGACCCAGTACTTC. This sequence joins TRBV6-2 or TRBV6-3 and TRBJ2-5; D might be TRBD1 (6 bases). The germline CDR1 and CDR2 sequences are MNHEY and SVGEGT. The CDR3 runs to 15 residues. Trimming shortened V by 6 bases and J by 3 bases, and 17 bases separated the two germline ends.

Regarding this clonotype: One base away lies a much larger clone, so this may be a sequencing read error. The chain is built from TRBV24-1 and TRBJ2-7, with 7 bases identical to TRBD2. The V and J ends lost 3 bases and 6 bases, in that order; junction bases with no gene match: 16. The CDR3 contains 17 residues. Germline V gene sequence: CDR1 KGHDR, CDR2 SFDVKD. CDR3 in DNA: TGTGCCACCAGTGATGGACCGACTAGCAGCGGGATCACCGAGCAGTACTTC. Residues: CATSDGPTSSGITEQYF.

The chain has TRBV7-3 and TRBJ2-5; a weak D match, TRBD2 (6 bases). This CDR3 is 16 amino acids long. V lost 0 bases, J lost 0 bases, and 11 bases lay in between. Germline assignment: CDR1 SGHTA and CDR2 FQGTGA. In DNA, the CDR3 is TGTGCCAGCAGCTTAACCGGTGGGGGGTACCAAGAGACCCAGTACTTC. Its protein product is CASSLTGGGYQETQYF. Looking up the rest from reference TRBV7-3 and TRBJ2-5 gives the full variable domain: GAGVSQTPSNKVTEKGKYVELRCDPISGHTALYWYRQSLGQGPEFLIYFQGTGAADDSGLPNDRFFAVRPEGSVSTLKIQRTERGDSAVYLCASSLTGGGYQETQYFGPGTRLLVL.

In this sample, this clonotype turned up a few times. This chain joins TRBV12-3 or TRBV12-4 and TRBJ2-6; no clear D. Between the trimmed V and J ends, which lost 6 bases and 4 bases, there was a span of 7 bases. The CDR3 covers 13 residues. Written as DNA, the CDR3 is TGTGCCAGCAGACCCCTAGGGGCCAACGTCCTGACTTTC. Its translation: CASRPLGANVLTF.

This clonotype was found many times. The chain links TRBV19 to TRBJ1-1; D might be TRBD1 (5 bases). Trimming took 6 bases from V and 7 from J, leaving 9 bases between them. CDR3 length: 11 amino acids. Germline CDR1 is LNHDA and CDR2 is SQIVND (reference sequence). Here the CDR3 DNA reads TGTGCCAGTAGGGGGCCGGTTGAAGCTTTCTTT. Its translation: CASRGPVEAFF. Filled out from reference TRBV19 and TRBJ1-1, the complete variable domain reads DGGITQSPKYLFRKEGQNVTLSCEQNLNHDAMYWYRQDPGQGLRLIYYSQIVNDFQKGDIAEGYSVSREKKESFPLTVTSAQKNPTAFYLCASRGPVEAFFGQGTRLTVV.

This clonotype was found many times. This chain links TRBV29-1 with TRBJ2-2, with D possibly TRBD2 on 6 matching bases. Germline CDR1 is SQVTM and CDR2 is ANQGSEA. The V end lost 7 bases, the J end lost 0 bases, and 15 bases lay between the germline ends. This CDR3 is 15 amino acids long. The CDR3 here is CSAVSGSTNTGELFF. The CDR3 coding sequence is TGCAGCGCCGTTAGCGGATCAACGAACACCGGGGAGCTGTTTTTT.

The chain employs TRBV15 and TRBJ2-5, with 7 bases lining up with TRBD2. V trimming: 7 bases; J trimming: 5 bases; junction bases outside the gene matches: 7. CDR3 size: 13 residues. Germline CDR1 reads LNHNV; CDR2 reads YYDKDF (reference sequence). CDR3 DNA sequence: TGTGCCACCATAAGGGGAGGGCCTGAGACCCAGTACTTC. Its translation is CATIRGGPETQYF.